This T cell receptor (beta chain) appears in the sequencing data of a study of cytomegalovirus exposure and HLA in healthy donors. Findings and caveats of the study: Later analysis suggested links between common viral pathogens and several top significant clusters.

About this clone: No antigen is known for it.

With 60 Vbeta and 13 Jbeta primers, the PCR was carried out. Here immunoSEQ multiplex PCR was the method, and the copy in TCRdb shows in-frame clones only, minus some. The data hold 100,000 to 150,000 clones, with 70% to 80% observed a single time. The sample consisted of PBMCs. This receptor was identified in a female donor in good health and CMV-seronegative.

The CDR3 DNA reads TGTGCCAGTAGTTTTTCAGGGGGAAGATGGATTGTTTTCTTT. It specifies CASSFSGGRWIVFF. The V and J genes are TRBV19 and TRBJ1-1; 7 nucleotides line up with TRBD1. CDR1 and CDR2 (germline): LNHDA, SQIVND (reference sequence). V gave up 5 bases and J gave up 13 bases; unmatched junction bases: 16. The CDR3 is 14 residues long.